Here is one T cell receptor beta chain with its context. Its antigen remains unknown. This record comes from a study of CXCR3-negative and CXCR3-positive naive CD8 T cells. The CDR3 spans 13 residues. From germline, CDR1 is SGHAT and CDR2 FQNNGV. Sorting was done in triplicate for each CD8+ T cell subset (fewer than 340,000 cells each). The method, 5' RACE with UMI labels, was used to prepare the TRB cDNA libraries. TCRdb processed the 5' RACE reads again and assigns one entry to each CDR3 protein, with no DNA. Reported are roughly 86,000 distinct CDR3 sequences; the ten largest clones contain about 1%. General study results and limits: CXCR3-negative naive cells had less hydrophobic TRB CDR3s than did CXCR3-positive naive cells.

Sample: naive CXCR3- CD8+ T cells from blood. Subset in this sample: CD45RO-CCR7+CD27+CD95- naive CD8+ T cells lacking CXCR3 (TNR3-). This TCR was recovered from a human donor in good health. Some clones in this sample may be carry-over from other donors' samples. The V and J genes are TRBV11-2 and TRBJ2-2. The CDR3 sequence: CASSLGLTGELFF. The complete variable domain, with remaining parts taken from reference TRBV11-2 and TRBJ2-2, reads EAGVAQSPRYKIIEKRQSVAFWCNPISGHATLYWYQQILGQGPKLLIQFQNNGVVDDSQLPKDRFSAERLKGVDSTLKIQPAKLEDSAVYLCASSLGLTGELFFGEGSRLTVL.